A selection of T cell receptor beta chains follows, all from one sample in a study of monozygotic twins with cystic fibrosis. Only in-frame clones appear in the TCRdb table, and some are missing; sequencing was by immunoSEQ multiplex PCR. The sample records approximately 23,000 clones, about 86% being singletons. The sequencing sample was made of blood. The receptor source for this set is a woman between 25 and 40 years old with cystic fibrosis. Both conserved end residues are part of each CDR3. The D gene is left open where the match is weak. The size field is filled for only some rows; it gives once, few, many or a size class.

v_call: TRBV27
j_call: TRBJ2-7
cdr3_length: 15
d_call: TRBD2
clone_size: -
cdr3_nt: TGTGCCAGCAGTTTATTGGCGGGGGGTTACCACGAGCAGTACTTC
cdr3_aa: CASSLLAGGYHEQYF

v_call: TRBV4-2
j_call: TRBJ1-6
cdr3_length: 15
d_call: TRBD1
clone_size: few
cdr3_nt: TGTGCCAGCAGCCTATACGGACAGGGAAATTCACCCCTCCACTTT
cdr3_aa: CASSLYGQGNSPLHF

v_call: TRBV30
j_call: TRBJ2-5
cdr3_length: 15
d_call: TRBD2
clone_size: -
cdr3_nt: TGTGCCTGGGACCGTCACGGGGGGTTGCAAGAGACCCAGTACTTC
cdr3_aa: CAWDRHGGLQETQYF

v_call: TRBV10-3
j_call: TRBJ2-7
cdr3_length: 11
d_call: -
clone_size: few
cdr3_nt: TGTGCCATCAGTGGGGACTACGAGCAGTACTTC
cdr3_aa: CAISGDYEQYF

v_call: TRBV5-1
j_call: TRBJ2-7
cdr3_length: 15
d_call: TRBD1
clone_size: -
cdr3_nt: TGCGCCAGCAGCCCTCCTGGGACAGGGACCTACGAGCAGTACTTC
cdr3_aa: CASSPPGTGTYEQYF

v_call: TRBV4-2
j_call: TRBJ2-7
cdr3_length: 14
d_call: -
clone_size: -
cdr3_nt: TGTGCCAGCAGCCAAGGTGACAGGTCCTACGAGCAGTACTTC
cdr3_aa: CASSQGDRSYEQYF

v_call: TRBV5-1
j_call: TRBJ1-2
cdr3_length: 17
d_call: TRBD1
clone_size: -
cdr3_nt: TGCGCCAGCAGCTTGGGGGGCCAGGGGGTTACCCCACATAGCTACACCTTC
cdr3_aa: CASSLGGQGVTPHSYTF

v_call: TRBV4-3
j_call: TRBJ2-3
cdr3_length: 19
d_call: TRBD1
clone_size: -
cdr3_nt: TGCGCCAGCAGCCAAGTTTGGGGGCCGGGACAGGGGGCGGTAAATACGCAGTATTTT
cdr3_aa: CASSQVWGPGQGAVNTQYF

v_call: TRBV5-1
j_call: TRBJ2-2
cdr3_length: 14
d_call: -
clone_size: -
cdr3_nt: TGCGCCAGCAGCCAGGACTGGGGCGCCGGGGAGCTGTTTTTT
cdr3_aa: CASSQDWGAGELFF

v_call: TRBV6-5
j_call: TRBJ2-5
cdr3_length: 14
d_call: -
clone_size: -
cdr3_nt: TGTGCCAGCAGTTTGAACGGCGGGCAAGAGACCCAGTACTTC
cdr3_aa: CASSLNGGQETQYF

v_call: TRBV20-1
j_call: TRBJ2-2
cdr3_length: 11
d_call: -
clone_size: -
cdr3_nt: TGCAGTGTCCGGAACACCGGGGAGCTGTTTTTT
cdr3_aa: CSVRNTGELFF

v_call: TRBV6-6
j_call: TRBJ1-1
cdr3_length: 14
d_call: -
clone_size: -
cdr3_nt: TGTGCCAGCAGTTCTTTCTCGGGGCGCACTGAAGCTTTCTTT
cdr3_aa: CASSSFSGRTEAFF

v_call: TRBV20-1
j_call: TRBJ1-2
cdr3_length: 10
d_call: -
clone_size: -
cdr3_nt: TGCAGTACCCCGTGGGATGGCTACACCTTC
cdr3_aa: CSTPWDGYTF

v_call: TRBV29-1
j_call: TRBJ1-1
cdr3_length: 13
d_call: -
clone_size: -
cdr3_nt: TGCAGCGTTGCCTCTAATCGGAACACTGAAGCTTTCTTT
cdr3_aa: CSVASNRNTEAFF

v_call: TRBV12-2
j_call: TRBJ2-5
cdr3_length: 12
d_call: -
clone_size: -
cdr3_nt: TGTGCAAGTCGCTTAGGACAAGAGACCCAGTACTTC
cdr3_aa: CASRLGQETQYF

v_call: TRBV5-4
j_call: TRBJ1-6
cdr3_length: 15
d_call: -
clone_size: -
cdr3_nt: TGTGCCAGCAGCTTGGATGGGATAACAAATTCACCCCTCCACTTT
cdr3_aa: CASSLDGITNSPLHF

v_call: TRBV5-1
j_call: TRBJ2-1
cdr3_length: 15
d_call: -
clone_size: -
cdr3_nt: TGCGCCAGCAGCTTGGCCCAGGGAAGTAGGGATGAGCAGTTCTTC
cdr3_aa: CASSLAQGSRDEQFF

v_call: TRBV15
j_call: TRBJ1-2
cdr3_length: 13
d_call: -
clone_size: once
cdr3_nt: TGTGCCACCAGCAGAGATCAGAACTATGGCTACACCTTC
cdr3_aa: CATSRDQNYGYTF

v_call: TRBV9
j_call: TRBJ2-7
cdr3_length: 14
d_call: TRBD2
clone_size: -
cdr3_nt: TGTGCCAGCAGCGTAGCGGCGGGGGAATACGAGCAGTACTTC
cdr3_aa: CASSVAAGEYEQYF

v_call: TRBV9
j_call: TRBJ1-1
cdr3_length: 16
d_call: TRBD1
clone_size: -
cdr3_nt: TGTGCCAGCAGCGCCTACTGGACAGGGGAGAACACTGAAGCTTTCTTT
cdr3_aa: CASSAYWTGENTEAFF

v_call: TRBV18
j_call: TRBJ1-1
cdr3_length: 14
d_call: -
clone_size: -
cdr3_nt: TGTGCCAGCTCACCGGCCCAGATTAACACTGAAGCTTTCTTT
cdr3_aa: CASSPAQINTEAFF

v_call: TRBV18
j_call: TRBJ2-7
cdr3_length: 13
d_call: -
clone_size: -
cdr3_nt: TGTGCCAGCTCAAACATGGAGGAAAACGAGCAGTACTTC
cdr3_aa: CASSNMEENEQYF

v_call: TRBV28
j_call: TRBJ1-2
cdr3_length: 14
d_call: TRBD1
clone_size: few
cdr3_nt: TGTGCCAGCAGTCCCGGACAGGGGAACTATGGCTACACCTTC
cdr3_aa: CASSPGQGNYGYTF

v_call: TRBV4-1
j_call: TRBJ1-2
cdr3_length: 16
d_call: TRBD1
clone_size: -
cdr3_nt: TGCGCCAGCAGCCCGACAGGGGGTATCGTTAACTATGGCTACACCTTC
cdr3_aa: CASSPTGGIVNYGYTF

v_call: TRBV7-8
j_call: TRBJ1-1
cdr3_length: 11
d_call: -
clone_size: -
cdr3_nt: TGTGCCAGCAGCTTAGACAGTGAAGCTTTCTTT
cdr3_aa: CASSLDSEAFF

v_call: TRBV4-3
j_call: TRBJ1-6
cdr3_length: 16
d_call: -
clone_size: -
cdr3_nt: TGCGCCAGCAGCCAAGGACCGCTGCTTCGCAATTCACCCCTCCACTTT
cdr3_aa: CASSQGPLLRNSPLHF

v_call: TRBV29-1
j_call: TRBJ2-5
cdr3_length: 13
d_call: TRBD1
clone_size: -
cdr3_nt: TGCAGCGTGGCCACAGGGGGCCCAGAGACCCAGTACTTC
cdr3_aa: CSVATGGPETQYF

v_call: TRBV9
j_call: TRBJ2-2
cdr3_length: 15
d_call: -
clone_size: -
cdr3_nt: TGTGCCAGCAGCGTAGCTACGGGCGATGTCGGGGAGCTGTTTTTT
cdr3_aa: CASSVATGDVGELFF

v_call: TRBV27
j_call: TRBJ1-2
cdr3_length: 13
d_call: -
clone_size: -
cdr3_nt: TGTGCCAGCAGTCCCTCGCCCAGCTCGGGCTACACCTTC
cdr3_aa: CASSPSPSSGYTF

v_call: TRBV6-5
j_call: TRBJ1-6
cdr3_length: 15
d_call: -
clone_size: -
cdr3_nt: TGTGCCAGCAGGGTAGGCTCCGAGGTTCATTCACCCCTCCACTTT
cdr3_aa: CASRVGSEVHSPLHF

v_call: TRBV6-5
j_call: TRBJ1-6
cdr3_length: 14
d_call: -
clone_size: -
cdr3_nt: TGTGCCAGCAGTTACTCGACGGGGGGATCACCCCTCCACTTT
cdr3_aa: CASSYSTGGSPLHF

v_call: TRBV7-6
j_call: TRBJ2-2
cdr3_length: 17
d_call: TRBD1
clone_size: -
cdr3_nt: TGTGCCAGCAGACCATCAACAGGGGGAGGGAACACCGGGGAGCTGTTTTTT
cdr3_aa: CASRPSTGGGNTGELFF

v_call: TRBV6-1
j_call: TRBJ2-3
cdr3_length: 18
d_call: TRBD2
clone_size: -
cdr3_nt: TGTGCCAGCAGTGACCGACCGGGACTAGCGGGGGGGCTCGATACGCAGTATTTT
cdr3_aa: CASSDRPGLAGGLDTQYF

v_call: TRBV19
j_call: TRBJ2-1
cdr3_length: 16
d_call: -
clone_size: -
cdr3_nt: TGTGCCAGTAGTATGGACAGTTTAAGCTCCTACAATGAGCAGTTCTTC
cdr3_aa: CASSMDSLSSYNEQFF

v_call: TRBV30
j_call: TRBJ2-3
cdr3_length: 14
d_call: -
clone_size: -
cdr3_nt: TGTGCCTGGAGTGCGGGTTTTCGCACAGATACGCAGTATTTT
cdr3_aa: CAWSAGFRTDTQYF

v_call: TRBV7-9
j_call: TRBJ1-1
cdr3_length: 11
d_call: -
clone_size: -
cdr3_nt: TGTGCCAGCAGCTCGGACACTGAAGCTTTCTTT
cdr3_aa: CASSSDTEAFF

v_call: TRBV15
j_call: TRBJ2-6
cdr3_length: 17
d_call: -
clone_size: -
cdr3_nt: TGTGCCACCAGCAGACCCCCCGGTAGGGCTGGGGCCAACGTCCTGACTTTC
cdr3_aa: CATSRPPGRAGANVLTF

v_call: TRBV2
j_call: TRBJ1-2
cdr3_length: 12
d_call: -
clone_size: once
cdr3_nt: TGTGCCAGCACCCAGGGGTCGGGAATCTACACCTTC
cdr3_aa: CASTQGSGIYTF

v_call: TRBV5-6
j_call: TRBJ2-1
cdr3_length: 15
d_call: TRBD2
clone_size: -
cdr3_nt: TGTGCCAGCAGCCGGAGCGGGGGGAGTTACAATGAGCAGTTCTTC
cdr3_aa: CASSRSGGSYNEQFF

v_call: TRBV12-5
j_call: TRBJ1-6
cdr3_length: 16
d_call: -
clone_size: -
cdr3_nt: TGTGCTAGTGCTCCCATGCTCGAAGCCTCTAATTCACCCCTCCACTTT
cdr3_aa: CASAPMLEASNSPLHF

v_call: TRBV9
j_call: TRBJ1-2
cdr3_length: 12
d_call: -
clone_size: -
cdr3_nt: TGTGCCAGCAGCCTCCGGACAAGTGGCTACACCTTC
cdr3_aa: CASSLRTSGYTF

v_call: TRBV7-2
j_call: TRBJ2-7
cdr3_length: 14
d_call: -
clone_size: -
cdr3_nt: TGTGCCAGCAGCTTAGTTGGTCGGTCCTACGAGCAGTACTTC
cdr3_aa: CASSLVGRSYEQYF

v_call: TRBV11-3
j_call: TRBJ1-6
cdr3_length: 20
d_call: TRBD1
clone_size: -
cdr3_nt: TGTGCCAGCAGCTTAGATCAAGATACAGGGGGGGTCTCCTATAATTCACCCCTCCACTTT
cdr3_aa: CASSLDQDTGGVSYNSPLHF

v_call: TRBV7-6
j_call: TRBJ2-5
cdr3_length: 15
d_call: -
clone_size: -
cdr3_nt: TGTGCCAGCAGCTTAGTCCGGGGCCCCGCCGAGGCCCAGTACTTC
cdr3_aa: CASSLVRGPAEAQYF

v_call: TRBV2
j_call: TRBJ1-3
cdr3_length: 17
d_call: TRBD1
clone_size: -
cdr3_nt: TGTGCCAGCAGCTTGGGACAGGGGGAAGGGTCTGGAAACACCATATATTTT
cdr3_aa: CASSLGQGEGSGNTIYF

v_call: TRBV7-2
j_call: TRBJ2-1
cdr3_length: 14
d_call: TRBD2
clone_size: -
cdr3_nt: TGTGCCAGCAGCTTTGATAGCGGGCCCAATGAGCAGTTCTTC
cdr3_aa: CASSFDSGPNEQFF

v_call: TRBV7-2
j_call: TRBJ2-7
cdr3_length: 17
d_call: TRBD1
clone_size: once
cdr3_nt: TGTGCCAGCAGCTTCGGGACAGGGGGCTTGGTCCCTTACGAGCAGTACTTC
cdr3_aa: CASSFGTGGLVPYEQYF

v_call: TRBV19
j_call: TRBJ1-2
cdr3_length: 15
d_call: TRBD1
clone_size: -
cdr3_nt: TGTGCCAGTAGTACCGGCACAGGGGGCGTTTTTGGCTACACCTTC
cdr3_aa: CASSTGTGGVFGYTF

v_call: TRBV7-1
j_call: TRBJ1-6
cdr3_length: 14
d_call: -
clone_size: -
cdr3_nt: TGTGCCAGCAGCTTCAACTCCTATAATTCACCCCTCCACTTT
cdr3_aa: CASSFNSYNSPLHF

v_call: TRBV6-6
j_call: TRBJ2-7
cdr3_length: 14
d_call: -
clone_size: -
cdr3_nt: TGTGCCAGCAGTTACTCACGACTCTTCTACGAGCAGTACTTC
cdr3_aa: CASSYSRLFYEQYF

v_call: TRBV10-1
j_call: TRBJ1-6
cdr3_length: 12
d_call: -
clone_size: -
cdr3_nt: TGCGCCAGCAGTGAAACGGGAAAACTCCTCCACTTT
cdr3_aa: CASSETGKLLHF

v_call: TRBV7-2
j_call: TRBJ2-7
cdr3_length: 13
d_call: -
clone_size: -
cdr3_nt: TGTGCCAGCAGCTTGGAAGCATACTACGAGCAGTACTTC
cdr3_aa: CASSLEAYYEQYF

v_call: TRBV5-1
j_call: TRBJ2-3
cdr3_length: 16
d_call: TRBD1
clone_size: -
cdr3_nt: TGCGCCAGCAGCTTATCGTCCAGGGGGCATGGAGATACGCAGTATTTT
cdr3_aa: CASSLSSRGHGDTQYF

v_call: TRBV14
j_call: TRBJ1-1
cdr3_length: 16
d_call: -
clone_size: -
cdr3_nt: TGTGCCAGCAGCCAACCCGCCGTGGGGAGTAACACTGAAGCTTTCTTT
cdr3_aa: CASSQPAVGSNTEAFF

v_call: TRBV19
j_call: TRBJ2-2
cdr3_length: 14
d_call: -
clone_size: -
cdr3_nt: TGTGCCACCCAGGGGCAGTTATATGCCGGGGAGCTGTTTTTT
cdr3_aa: CATQGQLYAGELFF

v_call: TRBV7-9
j_call: TRBJ2-1
cdr3_length: 12
d_call: -
clone_size: once
cdr3_nt: TGTGCCAGCAGCTTAATGCGGGGCGAGCAGTTCTTC
cdr3_aa: CASSLMRGEQFF

v_call: TRBV30
j_call: TRBJ2-1
cdr3_length: 12
d_call: TRBD2
clone_size: -
cdr3_nt: TGTGCCTGGATGCGGGGGGCCGGTGAGCAGTTCTTC
cdr3_aa: CAWMRGAGEQFF